Following are 15 T cell receptor beta chains from one sample sequenced in a study of cytomegalovirus exposure and HLA in healthy donors. In the PCR, 60 Vbeta and 13 Jbeta primers were used. Sequencing was performed with immunoSEQ multiplex PCR; in TCRdb, only in-frame clones are kept and a portion is missing. Among roughly 130,000 clones listed, roughly 71% were seen once. The sample consisted of PBMCs. The receptors originated from a woman aged 50 to 65 in good health and CMV-seropositive.

In its sample, this clone was seen a few times. This sequence joins TRBV5-8 and TRBJ1-6; 9 bases are shared with TRBD1. The junction had 7 bases not matched to a gene; V was cut back by 4 bases and J by 8 bases. CDR3 length: 15 residues. Germline lookup yields CDR1 SGHTS and CDR2 YDEGEE. The CDR3 sequence is CASSPEDRGDSPLHF. In DNA, the CDR3 is TGTGCCAGCAGCCCGGAGGACAGGGGAGATTCACCCCTCCACTTT.

This clone was picked up a small number of times. This chain connects TRBV6-6 to TRBJ2-3; perhaps TRBD2 as D (5 bases). From germline, CDR1 is MNHNY and CDR2 SVGAGI (reference sequence). CDR3 size: 13 residues. The germline V and J ends were trimmed by 2 bases and 6 bases, with 9 bases remaining between them. CDR3 in DNA: TGTGCCAGCAGTTACGAGGGAGTGGATACGCAGTATTTT. It yields the protein CASSYEGVDTQYF.

This clone was counted a single time. The CDR3 nucleotides are TGTGCCAGCAGCCCTAGACAGGGGATGAACACTGAAGCTTTCTTT. This codes for CASSPRQGMNTEAFF. The genes are TRBV7-2 and TRBJ1-1, with 8 bases that match TRBD1. Germline V gene sequence: CDR1 SGHTA, CDR2 FQGNSA. The CDR3 runs to 15 residues. With V trimmed by 5 bases and J by 0 bases, 5 bases remained unmatched. Full variable domain (missing parts from reference TRBV7-2 and TRBJ1-1): GAGVSQSPSNKVTEKGKDVELRCDPISGHTALYWYRQSLGQGLEFLIYFQGNSAPDKSGLPSDRFSAERTGGSVSTLTIQRTQQEDSAVYLCASSPRQGMNTEAFFGQGTRLTVV.

CDR3 bases: TGCGCCAGCAGCCAGGGTCACCTAAACACTGAAGCTTTCTTT. This codes for CASSQGHLNTEAFF. The chain has TRBV5-1 and TRBJ1-1; tentatively, D is TRBD1 (5 bases). The germline V and J ends were trimmed by 4 bases and 2 bases, with 12 bases remaining between them. CDR3 length: 14 amino acids. Germline V lookup: CDR1 SGHRS, CDR2 YFSETQ.

The chain has TRBV19 and TRBJ2-1; D is perhaps TRBD1 (5 bases). CDR1 is LNHDA and CDR2 is SQIVND in the germline V gene (reference sequence). V lost 4 bases, J lost 4 bases, and 17 bases lay in between. CDR3 length: 16 amino acids. CDR3 nucleotide sequence: TGTGCCAGTAGTAACGCGGCGGCTGACAGATACAATGAGCAGTTCTTC. Amino acid sequence: CASSNAAADRYNEQFF.

The chain couples TRBV9 to TRBJ2-7, with TRBD1 as a possible D gene (6 bases). The CDR3 consists of 15 residues. In germline, CDR1 is SGDLS, CDR2 YYNGEE. The V gene lost 3 bases and the J gene lost 0 bases, with 13 bases spanning the gap. The CDR3 DNA reads as TGTGCCAGCAGCGGCCGAGGGGGAAACTCCTACGAGCAGTACTTC. Encoded protein: CASSGRGGNSYEQYF.

This clone has a single count. The chain links TRBV5-6 to TRBJ2-2, with D possibly being TRBD1 (6 bases). The germline V gene has CDR1 SGHDT and CDR2 YYEEEE. The V end was cut by 0 bases, the J end by 4 bases, with 16 bases between. This CDR3 has 17 amino acids. The CDR3 protein is CASSLGAGARRTGELFF. In DNA form, the CDR3 reads TGTGCCAGCAGCTTGGGGGCAGGGGCTAGACGCACCGGGGAGCTGTTTTTT.

The chain uses TRBV13 and TRBJ1-1; no clear D. The CDR3 contains 14 residues. Germline CDR1 is PRHDT and CDR2 is FYEKMQ (reference sequence). V shed 3 bases and J shed 0 bases, with 8 bases lying between them. CDR3 in DNA: TGTGCCAGCAGCTTCTTTCCCTTGAACACTGAAGCTTTCTTT. Translated, it gives CASSFFPLNTEAFF.

V gene TRBV2 combines with J gene TRBJ2-5; D is perhaps TRBD2 (7 bases). CDR1 SNHLY and CDR2 FYNNEI come from the germline V gene. This CDR3 region has 16 residues. With 0 bases removed from V and 5 bases from J, the gap between germline ends came to 16 bases. CDR3: CASSEARRGGWETQYF. The CDR3 region has the DNA TGTGCCAGCAGTGAAGCGCGGAGGGGGGGCTGGGAGACCCAGTACTTC.

J is TRBJ1-3 and V is TRBV9; D remains unclear. The CDR3 length is 16 residues. V was trimmed by 4 bases and J by 0 bases, leaving 14 bases between them. Germline V lookup: CDR1 SGDLS, CDR2 YYNGEE. In nucleotides, the CDR3 is TGTGCCAGCAGCCCCTCCTTCTTAGTCTCTGGAAACACCATATATTTT. Translated: CASSPSFLVSGNTIYF.

The chain is built from TRBV5-1 and TRBJ1-4; D is ambiguous. CDR1 SGHRS and CDR2 YFSETQ come from the germline V gene. The CDR3 consists of 14 residues. V lost 2 bases, J lost 8 bases, and 13 bases lay in between. DNA for the CDR3: TGCGCCAGCAGCTTAGGCGGGCCGGGAGAAAAACTGTTTTTT. This encodes CASSLGGPGEKLFF.

This chain links TRBV9 with TRBJ1-2, with D hard to call. This CDR3 region has 12 residues. Germline lookup yields CDR1 SGDLS and CDR2 YYNGEE. The ends were cut back, 2 bases at V and 7 bases at J, with 9 bases in the middle. The CDR3 bases are TGTGCCAGCAGCGTTGGCGGGTTTGGCTACACCTTC. This encodes CASSVGGFGYTF.

J is TRBJ2-5 and V is TRBV6-6; D gene unclear. In germline, CDR1 is MNHNY, CDR2 SVGAGI (reference sequence). The length of the CDR3 is 13 residues. V was pared by 0 bases and J by 5 bases, with 7 bases between. CDR3 in DNA: TGTGCCAGCAGTTACTCGACGCGGGAGACCCAGTACTTC. It yields the protein CASSYSTRETQYF.

This clone was detected only a few times. V gene TRBV19 combines with J gene TRBJ1-4; 7 positions agree with TRBD1. Germline loops: CDR1 LNHDA, CDR2 SQIVND (reference sequence). The V gene end was trimmed by 8 bases and the J gene end by 4 bases; junction bases not matched to a gene: 4. This CDR3 spans 13 amino acids. The CDR3: CASVGDSNEKLFF. The CDR3 region has the DNA TGTGCCAGTGTGGGGGACAGTAATGAAAAACTGTTTTTT.

The gene calls are TRBV2 and TRBJ2-5; possible D gene TRBD2, 6 bases. The CDR3 runs 13 residues. Germline V gene lookup returns CDR1 SNHLY and CDR2 FYNNEI. V lost 7 bases, J lost 2 bases, and 11 bases lay in between. The CDR3 region is CASTSVRQETQYF. In DNA, the CDR3 is TGTGCCAGCACTAGCGTTAGACAAGAGACCCAGTACTTC.